This entry features one TCR beta chain sequence. Its matching antigen is unknown. cDNA molecules, individually, were tagged with unique molecular identifiers. Using its own MiXCR run on the 5' RACE reads, TCRdb lists one record per CDR3 protein. Here the sample spans about 40,000 distinct CDR3 sequences, roughly 23% being singletons. This entry belongs to a study of early T cells in non-severe SARS-CoV-2 infection. Across the study: Sequencing used unsorted whole-blood bulk RNA, so chains lack pairing.

Study-wide results and limits: Using VDJdb, the matching emphasized anti-spike CD8 responses while missing private and CD4 specificities.

The sequence came from an adult who was a healthcare worker with PCR-confirmed SARS-CoV-2 infection or an uninfected control (not recorded which). The sample in question was whole blood, obtained at baseline.

CDR3 bases: TGCAGCGTTTCCGACAACCAAGAGACCCAGTACTTC. Amino acid sequence: CSVSDNQETQYF. The chain links TRBV29-1 to TRBJ2-5, with D unresolved. Trimming pared 5 bases from V and 0 bases from J, leaving 7 bases between. Germline lookup yields CDR1 SQVTM and CDR2 ANQGSEA. This CDR3 has 12 amino acids.